The 13 T cell receptor beta chains below come from one sample, sequenced in a study of PD-1 and CTLA-4 blockade in melanoma. This table comes from immunoSEQ multiplex PCR, and its TCRdb copy is limited to in-frame clones, with some not included. This table has about 16,000 clones, less than 85% appearing once. Sequences were derived from CD8+ T cells from peripheral blood, sampled from a patient given anti-PD-1 treatment. Source of these receptors: a human donor with melanoma.

This CDR3 reads CASSGPRGSNEKLFF. For the CDR3, the DNA is TGTGCCAGCAGCGGCCCCAGGGGGAGTAATGAAAAACTGTTTTTT. The chain joins TRBV5-6 to TRBJ1-4; 7 nucleotides match TRBD1. The CDR3 loop spans 15 amino acids. The J segment lost 4 bases and the V segment lost 4 bases, leaving 7 bases of the junction unmatched. Germline values: CDR1 SGHDT, CDR2 YYEEEE.

This clone showed up just a few times. This sequence joins TRBV19 and TRBJ2-5; D might be TRBD1 (6 bases). V gave up 5 bases and J gave up 3 bases, with 22 bases separating them. This CDR3 region has 17 residues. CDR1 LNHDA and CDR2 SQIVND come from the germline V gene (reference sequence). Here the CDR3 reads CASSWGYAQGFEETQYF. In DNA, the CDR3 is TGTGCCAGTAGTTGGGGGTATGCACAGGGATTTGAAGAGACCCAGTACTTC.

This clone was found a few times. The chain employs TRBV29-1 and TRBJ2-7; D remains unclear. Per germline, CDR1 SQVTM and CDR2 ANQGSEA. The V end lost 0 bases, the J end lost 5 bases, and 8 bases lay between the germline ends. This CDR3 contains 12 residues. CDR3 region: CSVEERQDEQYF. The CDR3 DNA follows: TGCAGCGTTGAAGAACGGCAGGACGAGCAGTACTTC.

This clone appeared a few times. The chain recombines TRBV14 with TRBJ1-1, with D unclear. The germline V and J ends were trimmed by 4 bases and 11 bases, with 5 bases remaining between them. The germline V gene has CDR1 SGHDN and CDR2 FVKESK. The CDR3 extends over 9 amino acids. The CDR3 region has the DNA TGTGCCAGCAGCCCGCGGGCTTTCTTT. It encodes CASSPRAFF. The full variable domain, rest sourced from reference TRBV14 and TRBJ1-1, is EAGVTQFPSHSVIEKGQTVTLRCDPISGHDNLYWYRRVMGKEIKFLLHFVKESKQDESGMPNNRFLAERTGGTYSTLKVQPAELEDSGVYFCASSPRAFFGQGTRLTVV.

The V and J genes are TRBV7-9 and TRBJ2-6; a possible D gene is TRBD1 (6 bases). CDR1 SEHNR and CDR2 FQNEAQ come from the germline V gene (reference sequence). Deletions cut 8 bases from V and 6 bases from J, with 8 bases between. The CDR3 loop spans 12 amino acids. The CDR3 DNA reads TGTGCCAGCGGGGACATGGCCAACGTCCTGACTTTC. It translates to CASGDMANVLTF.

The CDR3, as DNA: TGTGCCAGCAGCTTTACTAGCGGGGCGGGGCCGGTTAGCGAGCAGTACTTC. It yields the protein CASSFTSGAGPVSEQYF. The chain is built from TRBV7-9 and TRBJ2-7; 10 bases are a match to TRBD2. The ends lost 3 bases at V and 6 bases at J; junction bases unmatched: 14. Looked up from germline, CDR1 is SEHNR and CDR2 is FQNEAQ (reference sequence). The CDR3 covers 17 residues.

The genes are TRBV11-3 and TRBJ2-7; possible D gene TRBD1, 6 bases. The CDR3 is 14 residues long. The germline gives CDR1 SGHNT, CDR2 YENEEA. With 5 bases removed from V and 1 base from J, the gap between germline ends came to 12 bases. The CDR3 DNA follows: TGTGCCAGCAGCCAGCCGCAGGGGTCCTACGAGCAGTACTTC. Translating gives CASSQPQGSYEQYF. Full variable domain (remainder filled in from reference TRBV11-3 and TRBJ2-7): EAGVVQSPRYKIIEKKQPVAFWCNPISGHNTLYWYLQNLGQGPELLIRYENEEAVDDSQLPKDRFSAERLKGVDSTLKIQPAELGDSAVYLCASSQPQGSYEQYFGPGTRLTVT.

The V call is TRBV4-1, the J call TRBJ2-7; 7 bases map to TRBD2. V dropped 4 bases and J dropped 4; count of bases not matched to a gene: 10. The length of the CDR3 is 15 residues. The germline V gene encodes CDR1 MGHRA and CDR2 YSYEKL. CDR3 protein: CASSLRGVGGYEQYF. The CDR3 DNA sequence: TGCGCCAGCAGCCTTCGGGGGGTCGGAGGATACGAGCAGTACTTC.

CDR3 protein: CASSPRLRLAAITDTQYF. The CDR3 DNA follows: TGTGCCAGCAGCCCGCGACTAAGACTAGCGGCAATCACAGATACGCAGTATTTT. The chain employs TRBV9 and TRBJ2-3; 9 bases align to TRBD2. V dropped 4 bases and J dropped 2; count of bases not matched to a gene: 14. Germline assignment: CDR1 SGDLS and CDR2 YYNGEE. There are 18 residues in the CDR3.

This CDR3 is CASSFPGLNNGYTF. CDR3 sequence (DNA): TGTGCCAGCAGTTTCCCCGGGCTAAACAATGGCTACACCTTC. V and J are TRBV27 and TRBJ1-2; D gene unclear. Trimming cost V 3 bases and J 6 bases, with 14 bases left between them. CDR3 length: 14 residues. Germline values: CDR1 MNHEY, CDR2 SMNVEV (reference sequence).

The chain uses TRBV21-1 and TRBJ1-4; the table's D call of TRBD1 was not tested on the DNA. TRBV21-1 is deemed a pseudogene. The CDR3 contains 12 residues. The CDR3 spells CARGPTNEKLFF. CDR3 bases: TGTGCCAGGGGGCCAACTAATGAAAAACTGTTTTTT.

The chain joins TRBV7-2 to TRBJ2-3; 8 bases match TRBD2. The CDR3 is 15 amino acids. V dropped 5 bases and J dropped 4; count of bases not matched to a gene: 8. Germline CDR1 SGHTA, CDR2 FQGNSA. CDR3 nucleotides: TGTGCCAGCAGCCCAAGCGGGGGAAGGGCAGATACGCAGTATTTT. Translation: CASSPSGGRADTQYF.

The chain carries TRBV7-9 and TRBJ2-1; 10 bases align to TRBD2. Germline V gene sequence: CDR1 SEHNR, CDR2 FQNEAQ (reference sequence). The CDR3 runs to 16 residues. V was clipped by 5 bases and J by 0 bases; unmatched bases: 4. CDR3 amino acids: CASSNPSGSSYNEQFF. CDR3 DNA sequence: TGTGCCAGCAGCAACCCTAGCGGGAGCTCCTACAATGAGCAGTTCTTC. The full variable domain, completed using reference TRBV7-9 and TRBJ2-1, is DTGVSQNPRHKITKRGQNVTFRCDPISEHNRLYWYRQTLGQGPEFLTYFQNEAQLEKSRLLSDRFSAERPKGSFSTLEIQRTEQGDSAMYLCASSNPSGSSYNEQFFGPGTRLTVL.